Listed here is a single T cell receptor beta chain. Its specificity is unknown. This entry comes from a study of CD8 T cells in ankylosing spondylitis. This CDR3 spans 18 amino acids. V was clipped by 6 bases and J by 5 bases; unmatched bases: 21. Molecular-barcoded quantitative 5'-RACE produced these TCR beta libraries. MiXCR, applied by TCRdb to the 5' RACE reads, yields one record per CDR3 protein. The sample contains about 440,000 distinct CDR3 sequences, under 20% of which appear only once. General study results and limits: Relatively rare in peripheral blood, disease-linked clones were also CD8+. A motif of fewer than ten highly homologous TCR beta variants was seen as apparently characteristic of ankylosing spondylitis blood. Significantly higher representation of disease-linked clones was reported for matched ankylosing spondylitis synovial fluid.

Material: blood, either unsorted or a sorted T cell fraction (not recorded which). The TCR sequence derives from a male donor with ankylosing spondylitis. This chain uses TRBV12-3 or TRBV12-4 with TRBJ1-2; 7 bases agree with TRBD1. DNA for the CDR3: TGTGCCAGCAGCCCCCCAACGGGACGACAGGGAACAATTTATGGCTACACCTTC. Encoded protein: CASSPPTGRQGTIYGYTF.